This T cell receptor (beta chain) stems from a study of CD8 T cells in Susac syndrome. V lost 3 bases to trimming and J lost 7 bases; unmatched junction nucleotides: 8. The CDR3 spans 16 residues. Per the germline V gene, CDR1 is SGHRS and CDR2 is YFSETQ. In this sample, this clonotype turned up once. Blood CD8+ and CD4+ T cells underwent high-throughput TCR beta sequencing. All included Susac syndrome patients satisfied recently defined diagnostic criteria for definite or probable disease. RNA amounts of roughly 0.5 to 1 ug underwent reverse transcription with random hexamers. Coverage of TCR beta CDR3 amplification by immunoSEQ multiplex PCR extended to 54 Vbeta and 13 Jbeta. TCRdb reprocessed the immunoSEQ multiplex PCR reads via MiXCR and lists one record per CDR3 protein. Among some 190,000 distinct CDR3 sequences listed, less than 95% were seen once.

The TCR sequence derives from a human donor with Susac syndrome. The sequenced material came from CD4+ T cells from PBMCs. This sequence joins TRBV5-1 and TRBJ2-1, with 12 positions matching TRBD2. The chain's CDR3 is CASSSLTSGGGNEQFF. DNA of the CDR3: TGCGCCAGCAGCTCACTGACTAGCGGGGGAGGAAATGAGCAGTTCTTC.